Listed here are 3 T cell receptor beta chains from one sample, sequenced in a study of blood T cell repertoires in COVID-19. Generated by immunoSEQ multiplex PCR, the TCRdb table keeps only in-frame clones and is missing some. This sample yields approximately 130,000 clones, of which 75% to 90% are seen a single time; more than 3.5% belongs to the top ten. The source material was peripheral blood. These receptors were collected from a human donor in a cohort sampled during active COVID-19.

The CDR3 sequence is CASSLAGSGGLSYEQYF. CDR3 nucleotide sequence: TGTGCCAGCAGCTTAGCGGGGAGCGGGGGCCTCTCCTACGAGCAGTACTTC. The rearrangement joins TRBV7-2 to TRBJ2-7; TRBD2 aligns across 8 bases. CDR1 is SGHTA, CDR2 FQGNSA, per germline. CDR3 length equals 17 residues. V shed 0 bases and J 0 bases; nucleotides not matched to a gene: 7.

The V call is TRBV12-2, the J call TRBJ1-1. TRBV12-2 represents a pseudogene. This CDR3 is 16 amino acids long. DNA for the CDR3: TGTGCAAGTCGCTTAGAGCGGGGAGGGGATATTACTGAAGCTTTCTTT. Its translation is CASRLERGGDITEAFF.

The V and J genes are TRBV6-5 and TRBJ1-1; D is unresolved. The CDR3 runs 12 residues. The germline V gene has CDR1 MNHEY and CDR2 SVGAGI. Trimming cost V 8 bases and J 8 bases, with 15 bases left between them. CDR3 bases: TGTGCCAGCCCTACGGAGCGGCACGAAGCTTTCTTT. Protein sequence: CASPTERHEAFF.